This TCR beta chain was recorded in a study of blood T cell repertoires in COVID-19. At the level of the study: COVID-19 samples from acute and convalescent phases originated in the United States, Italy and Spain. The analysed material was cDNA or gDNA that came from T cells, B-cell-depleted T cells, or PBMCs.

Trimming took 5 bases from V and 8 from J; bases not matched to a gene: 7. In germline, CDR1 is MDHEN, CDR2 SYDVKM. There are 15 residues in the CDR3. Authors' data handling: Estimation of nucleated cell counts relied on the amplification of reference gene primers. The data were produced by immunoSEQ multiplex PCR, yet TCRdb's version contains in-frame clones alone and is incomplete. Clone size and the V and J calls come from that table; the DNA yielded D and trimming. This sample has tens of thousands of clones, with around 93% found just once. The sample was peripheral blood. The TCR originated in a man between 45 and 60 years old with acute or convalescent COVID-19. The rearrangement uses TRBV28 and TRBJ2-1; 12 bases align to TRBD2. For the CDR3, the DNA is TGTGCCAGCAGTCCTAGCGGGGGGGCTGACTATGAGCAGTTCTTC. Protein product: CASSPSGGADYEQFF.